This TCR beta chain was sequenced during a study of regulatory T cells in long-lasting Graves disease. Time point denoted: persistent/refractory GD, antithyroid drugs over 5 years with positive TRAb. Following extraction of RNA from PBMCs, that RNA was used to make the TCR library. The TCR beta library used iRepertoire HTBI primers with Arm-PCR amplification of CDR3. A single record per CDR3 protein comes from TCRdb applying MiXCR to the multiplex PCR reads. The table has 700,000 or so distinct CDR3 sequences, approximately 29% seen once; the top ten hold about two fifths. V lost 5 bases and J lost 6; bases outside the gene matches: 10. The CDR3 contains 15 residues. CDR1 SGHAT and CDR2 FQNNGV come from the germline V gene.

The receptor's source is a female donor with Graves disease. The V and J genes are TRBV11-2 and TRBJ2-1; TRBD2 agrees at 7 bases. The sequences come from peripheral blood mononuclear cells (PBMCs), collected when the disease was refractory, from a patient treated with antithyroid drugs. Here the CDR3 reads CASSHEAGVGNEQFF. The CDR3 coding sequence is TGTGCCAGCAGCCATGAGGCGGGAGTGGGCAATGAGCAGTTCTTC.